This entry features one T cell receptor (beta chain) sequence. This sample is drawn from a study of CD8+ T cells in alopecia areata. Indicated treatment: oral pan-JAK inhibitor, 5-10 mg twice daily. In each case, RNA was isolated and then reverse transcribed into cDNA as the sequencing template. The method was immunoSEQ multiplex PCR; TCRdb's version includes in-frame clones alone and lacks a portion of them. This table holds 150,000 to 200,000 clones, around 60% found once. The V end was cut by 1 base, the J end by 8 bases, with 9 bases between. This CDR3 spans 12 amino acids. Germline-derived CDR1 and CDR2 are SGHKS and YYEKEE (reference sequence).

V and J are TRBV5-5 and TRBJ1-2; D is unclear. Source: CD4+ T cells sorted from blood, taken at week 4, from a patient treated with tofacitinib. The clonotype originates from a human donor with alopecia areata. The CDR3, as DNA: TGTGCCAGCAGCTTGAGGCCGGGGGGCTACACCTTC. Translated, it gives CASSLRPGGYTF.